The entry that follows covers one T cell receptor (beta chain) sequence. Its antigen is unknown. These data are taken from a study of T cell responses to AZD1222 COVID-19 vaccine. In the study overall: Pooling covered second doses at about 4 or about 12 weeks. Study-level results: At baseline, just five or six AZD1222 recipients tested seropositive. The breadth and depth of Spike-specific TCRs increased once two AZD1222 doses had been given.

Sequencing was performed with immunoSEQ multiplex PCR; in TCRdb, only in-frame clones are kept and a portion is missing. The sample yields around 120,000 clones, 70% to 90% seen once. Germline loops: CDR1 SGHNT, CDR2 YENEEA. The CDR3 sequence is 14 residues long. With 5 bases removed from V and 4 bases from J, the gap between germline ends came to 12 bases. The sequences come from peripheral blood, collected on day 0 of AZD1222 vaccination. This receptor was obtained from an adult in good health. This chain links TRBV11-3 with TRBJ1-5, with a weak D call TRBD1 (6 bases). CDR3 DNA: TGTGCCAGCAGCACCAGGGGCCCAAATCAGCCCCAGCATTTT. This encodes CASSTRGPNQPQHF.